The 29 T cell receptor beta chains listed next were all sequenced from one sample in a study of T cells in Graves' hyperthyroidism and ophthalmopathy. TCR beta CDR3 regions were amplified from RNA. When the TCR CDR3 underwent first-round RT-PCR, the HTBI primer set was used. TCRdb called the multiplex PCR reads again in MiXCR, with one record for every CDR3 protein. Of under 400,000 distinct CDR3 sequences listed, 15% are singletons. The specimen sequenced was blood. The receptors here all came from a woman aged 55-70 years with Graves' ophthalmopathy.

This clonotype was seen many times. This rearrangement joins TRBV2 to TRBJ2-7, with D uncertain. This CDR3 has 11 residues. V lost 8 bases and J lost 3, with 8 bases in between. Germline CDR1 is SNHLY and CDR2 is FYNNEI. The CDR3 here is CASGLGYEQYF. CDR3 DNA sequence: TGTGCCAGCGGGCTAGGCTACGAGCAGTACTTC.

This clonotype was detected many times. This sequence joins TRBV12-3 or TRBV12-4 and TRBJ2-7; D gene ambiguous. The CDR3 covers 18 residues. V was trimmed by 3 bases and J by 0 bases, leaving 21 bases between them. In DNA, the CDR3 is TGTGCCAGCAGTTTCCTGAATTACCCCGCGGAAAACTCCTACGAGCAGTACTTC. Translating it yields CASSFLNYPAENSYEQYF.

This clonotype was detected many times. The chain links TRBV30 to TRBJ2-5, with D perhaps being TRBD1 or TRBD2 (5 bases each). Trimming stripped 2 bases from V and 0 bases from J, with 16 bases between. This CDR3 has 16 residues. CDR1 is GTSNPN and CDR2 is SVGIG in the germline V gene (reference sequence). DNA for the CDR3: TGTGCCTGGAGTACTAAGGGGTGGGGGAACCAAGAGACCCAGTACTTC. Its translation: CAWSTKGWGNQETQYF.

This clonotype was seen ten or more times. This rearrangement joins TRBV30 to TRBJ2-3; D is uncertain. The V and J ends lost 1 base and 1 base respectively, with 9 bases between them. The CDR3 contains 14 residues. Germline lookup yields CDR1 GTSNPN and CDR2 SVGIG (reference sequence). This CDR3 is CAWSEGRGTDTQYF. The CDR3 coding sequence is TGTGCCTGGAGTGAGGGTAGAGGCACAGATACGCAGTATTTT.

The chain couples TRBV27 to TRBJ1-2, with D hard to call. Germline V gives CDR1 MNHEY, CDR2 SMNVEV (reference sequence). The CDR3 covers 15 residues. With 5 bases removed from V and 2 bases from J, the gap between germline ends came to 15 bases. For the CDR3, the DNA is TGTGCCAGCAGTGAGGGAGGGCTCCTCAACTATGGCTACACCTTC. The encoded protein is CASSEGGLLNYGYTF.

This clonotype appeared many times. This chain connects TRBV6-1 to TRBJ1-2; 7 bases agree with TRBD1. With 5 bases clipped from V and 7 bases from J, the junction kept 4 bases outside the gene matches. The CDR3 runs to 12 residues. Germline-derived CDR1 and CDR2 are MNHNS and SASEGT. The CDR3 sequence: CASSRKGAGYTF. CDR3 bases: TGTGCCAGCAGTCGAAAGGGGGCTGGCTACACCTTC.

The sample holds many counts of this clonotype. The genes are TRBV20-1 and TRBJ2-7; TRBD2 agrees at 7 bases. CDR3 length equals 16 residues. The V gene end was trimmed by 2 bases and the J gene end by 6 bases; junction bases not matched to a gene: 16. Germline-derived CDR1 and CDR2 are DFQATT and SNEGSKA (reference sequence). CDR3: CSARPPGLDALLEQYF. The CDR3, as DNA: TGCAGTGCTAGACCCCCTGGACTAGACGCGCTCCTCGAGCAGTACTTC.

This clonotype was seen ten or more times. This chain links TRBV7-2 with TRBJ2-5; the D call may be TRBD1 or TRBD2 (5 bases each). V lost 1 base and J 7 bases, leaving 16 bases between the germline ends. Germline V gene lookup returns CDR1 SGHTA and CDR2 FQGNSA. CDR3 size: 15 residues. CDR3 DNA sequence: TGTGCCAGCAGCTTAGGGGGCAGGGACCGAGGGACCCAGTACTTC. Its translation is CASSLGGRDRGTQYF.

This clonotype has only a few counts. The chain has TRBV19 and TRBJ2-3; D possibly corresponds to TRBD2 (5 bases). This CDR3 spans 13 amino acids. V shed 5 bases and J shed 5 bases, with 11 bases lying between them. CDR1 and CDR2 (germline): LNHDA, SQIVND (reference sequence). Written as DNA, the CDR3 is TGTGCCAGTAGTCGGGATTACATAGATACGCAGTATTTT. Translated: CASSRDYIDTQYF.

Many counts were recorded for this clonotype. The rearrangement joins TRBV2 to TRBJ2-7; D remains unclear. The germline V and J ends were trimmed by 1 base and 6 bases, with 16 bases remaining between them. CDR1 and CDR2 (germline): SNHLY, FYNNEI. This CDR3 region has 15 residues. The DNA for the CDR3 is TGTGCCAGCAGTGAAGGGGTCCAACGGTGGGGCGAGCAGTACTTC. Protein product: CASSEGVQRWGEQYF.

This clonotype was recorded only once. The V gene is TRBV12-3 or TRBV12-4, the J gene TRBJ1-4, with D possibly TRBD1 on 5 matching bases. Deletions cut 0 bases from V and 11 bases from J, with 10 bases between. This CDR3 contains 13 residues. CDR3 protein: CASSLAEGYKLFF. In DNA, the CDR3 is TGTGCCAGCAGTTTAGCGGAGGGGTACAAACTGTTTTTT.

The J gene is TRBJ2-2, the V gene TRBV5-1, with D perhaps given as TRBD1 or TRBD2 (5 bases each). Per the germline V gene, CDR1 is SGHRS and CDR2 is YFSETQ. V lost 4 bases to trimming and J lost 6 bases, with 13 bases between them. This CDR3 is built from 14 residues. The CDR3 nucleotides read TGCGCCAGCAGCCCGGACGGGGCGGCCGGGGAGCTGTTTTTT. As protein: CASSPDGAAGELFF.

The CDR3 DNA follows: TGTGCCAGCAGCGCCGGACACAATGAGCAGTTCTTC. It codes for CASSAGHNEQFF. The chain is built from TRBV9 and TRBJ2-1; D gene ambiguous. Trimming shortened V by 3 bases and J by 5 bases, and 6 bases separated the two germline ends. Germline V gives CDR1 SGDLS, CDR2 YYNGEE. CDR3 size: 12 residues. The complete variable domain, with remaining parts taken from reference TRBV9 and TRBJ2-1, reads DSGVTQTPKHLITATGQRVTLRCSPRSGDLSVYWYQQSLDQGLQFLIQYYNGEERAKGNILERFSAQQFPDLHSELNLSSLELGDSALYFCASSAGHNEQFFGPGTRLTVL.

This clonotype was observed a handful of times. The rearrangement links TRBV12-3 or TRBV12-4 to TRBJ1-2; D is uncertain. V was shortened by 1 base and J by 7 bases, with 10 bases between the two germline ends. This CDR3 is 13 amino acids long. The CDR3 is CASSLGLGSGYTF. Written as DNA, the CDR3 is TGTGCCAGCAGTTTAGGTCTGGGAAGTGGCTACACCTTC.

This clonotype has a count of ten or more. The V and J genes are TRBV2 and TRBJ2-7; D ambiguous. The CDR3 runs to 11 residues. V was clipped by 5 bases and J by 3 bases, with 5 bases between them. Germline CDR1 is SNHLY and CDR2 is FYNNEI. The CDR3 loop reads CASSMDYEQYF. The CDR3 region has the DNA TGTGCCAGCAGTATGGACTACGAGCAGTACTTC.

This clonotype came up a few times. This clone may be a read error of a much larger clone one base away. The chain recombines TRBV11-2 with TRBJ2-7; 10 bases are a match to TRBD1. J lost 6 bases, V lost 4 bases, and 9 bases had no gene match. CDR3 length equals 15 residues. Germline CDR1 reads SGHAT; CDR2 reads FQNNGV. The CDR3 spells CASSSRGTGEREQYF. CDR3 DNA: TGTGCCAGCAGCTCACGCGGGACAGGGGAACGCGAGCAGTACTTC.

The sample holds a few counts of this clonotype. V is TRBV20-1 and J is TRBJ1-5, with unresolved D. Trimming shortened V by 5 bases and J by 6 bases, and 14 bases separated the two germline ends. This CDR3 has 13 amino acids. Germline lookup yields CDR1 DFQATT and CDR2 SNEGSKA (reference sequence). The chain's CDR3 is CSASLGQGQPQHF. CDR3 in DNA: TGCAGTGCTTCGTTAGGGCAAGGTCAGCCCCAGCATTTT.

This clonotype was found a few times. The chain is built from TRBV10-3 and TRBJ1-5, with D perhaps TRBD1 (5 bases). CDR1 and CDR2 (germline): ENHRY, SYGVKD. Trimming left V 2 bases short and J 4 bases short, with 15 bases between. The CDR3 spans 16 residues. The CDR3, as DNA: TGTGCCATCAGTGAGGGGGGGGGAGGAGGGAATCAGCCCCAGCATTTT. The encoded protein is CAISEGGGGGNQPQHF.

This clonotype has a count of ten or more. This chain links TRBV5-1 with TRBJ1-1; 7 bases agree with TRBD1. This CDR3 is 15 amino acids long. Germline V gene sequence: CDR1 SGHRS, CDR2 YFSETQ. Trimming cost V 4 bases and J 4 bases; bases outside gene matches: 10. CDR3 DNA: TGCGCCAGCAGCCTTCGGACAGGTATGGGCACTGAAGCTTTCTTT. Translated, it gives CASSLRTGMGTEAFF.

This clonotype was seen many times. The CDR3 DNA reads as TGTGCCAGCAGTGACTGGGGGTCCTACGAGCAGTACTTC. Protein product: CASSDWGSYEQYF. The chain combines TRBV2 with TRBJ2-7; D possibly uses TRBD1 or TRBD2 (5 bases each). Trimming shortened V by 3 bases and J by 1 base, and 7 bases separated the two germline ends. CDR3 length: 13 amino acids. Germline V gene sequence: CDR1 SNHLY, CDR2 FYNNEI.

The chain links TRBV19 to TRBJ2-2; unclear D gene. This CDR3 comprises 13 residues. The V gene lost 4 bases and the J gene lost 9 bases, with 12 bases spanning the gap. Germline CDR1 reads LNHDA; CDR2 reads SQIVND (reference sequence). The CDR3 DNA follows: TGTGCCAGTAGTAGGCCCCAGGCCCGGGAGCTGTTTTTT. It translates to CASSRPQARELFF. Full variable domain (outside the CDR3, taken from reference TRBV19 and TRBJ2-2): DGGITQSPKYLFRKEGQNVTLSCEQNLNHDAMYWYRQDPGQGLRLIYYSQIVNDFQKGDIAEGYSVSREKKESFPLTVTSAQKNPTAFYLCASSRPQARELFFGEGSRLTVL.

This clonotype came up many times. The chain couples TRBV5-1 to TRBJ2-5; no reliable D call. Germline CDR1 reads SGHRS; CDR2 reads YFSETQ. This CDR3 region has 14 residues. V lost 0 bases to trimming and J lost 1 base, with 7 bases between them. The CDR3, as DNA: TGCGCCAGCAGCTTGGCCCAACCCCAAGAGACCCAGTACTTC. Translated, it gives CASSLAQPQETQYF.

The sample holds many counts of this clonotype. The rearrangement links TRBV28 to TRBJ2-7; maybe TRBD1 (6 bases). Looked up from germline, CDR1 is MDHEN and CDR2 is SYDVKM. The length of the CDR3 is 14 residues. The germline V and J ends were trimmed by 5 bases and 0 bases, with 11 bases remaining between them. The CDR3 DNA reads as TGTGCCAGCAGTATATTGGACAGCTCCTACGAGCAGTACTTC. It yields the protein CASSILDSSYEQYF.

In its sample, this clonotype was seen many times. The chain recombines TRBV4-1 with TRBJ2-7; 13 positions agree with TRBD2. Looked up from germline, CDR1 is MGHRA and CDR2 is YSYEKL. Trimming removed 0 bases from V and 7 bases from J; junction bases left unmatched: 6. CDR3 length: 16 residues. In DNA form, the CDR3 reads TGCGCCAGCAGCCAAGATCGGACTAGCGGGAGAGGGGAGCAGTACTTC. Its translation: CASSQDRTSGRGEQYF.

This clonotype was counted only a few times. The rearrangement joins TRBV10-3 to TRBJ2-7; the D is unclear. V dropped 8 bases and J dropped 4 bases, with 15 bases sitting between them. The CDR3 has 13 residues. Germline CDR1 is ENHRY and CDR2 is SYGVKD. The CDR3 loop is CAIAARSFYEQYF. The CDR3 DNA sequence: TGTGCCATCGCGGCGCGATCGTTTTACGAGCAGTACTTC.

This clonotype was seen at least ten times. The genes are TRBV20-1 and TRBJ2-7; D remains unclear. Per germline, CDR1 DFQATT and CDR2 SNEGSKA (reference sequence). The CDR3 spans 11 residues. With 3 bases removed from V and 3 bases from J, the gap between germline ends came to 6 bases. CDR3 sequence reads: CSASRGYEQYF. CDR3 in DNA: TGCAGTGCTAGTCGCGGCTACGAGCAGTACTTC.

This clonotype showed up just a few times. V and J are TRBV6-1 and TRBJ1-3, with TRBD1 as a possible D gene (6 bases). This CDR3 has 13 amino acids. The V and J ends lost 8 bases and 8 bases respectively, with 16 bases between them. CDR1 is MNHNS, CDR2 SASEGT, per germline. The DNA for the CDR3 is TGTGCCAGCTTTCACAGGGAAACGGACACCATATATTTT. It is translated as CASFHRETDTIYF.

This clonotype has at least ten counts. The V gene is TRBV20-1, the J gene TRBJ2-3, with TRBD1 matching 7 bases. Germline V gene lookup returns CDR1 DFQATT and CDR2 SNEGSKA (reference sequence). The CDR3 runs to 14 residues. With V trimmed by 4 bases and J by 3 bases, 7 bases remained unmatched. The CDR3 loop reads CSAISPGGTDTQYF. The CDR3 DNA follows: TGCAGTGCTATCAGCCCAGGGGGAACAGATACGCAGTATTTT.

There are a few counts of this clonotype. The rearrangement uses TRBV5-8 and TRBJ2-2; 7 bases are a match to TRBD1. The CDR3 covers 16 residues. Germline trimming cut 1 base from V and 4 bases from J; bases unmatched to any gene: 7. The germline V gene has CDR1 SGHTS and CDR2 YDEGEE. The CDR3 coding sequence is TGTGCCAGCAGCTTGATGAGGGGGCGAATCACCGGGGAGCTGTTTTTT. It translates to CASSLMRGRITGELFF.